The rows below give T cell receptor beta chains drawn from one sample of a study of blood T cell repertoires in COVID-19. Some clones are missing from TCRdb's copy, which holds only in-frame ones; the method was immunoSEQ multiplex PCR. The sample carries about 280,000 clones, roughly 85% recorded once. Sequencing used peripheral blood. Receptor source: a man aged 45-65 years with active or convalescent COVID-19. CDR3s include the opening cysteine and the closing phenylalanine or tryptophan.

>TRBJ2-1|TRBV4-1
CASSQGRELSYNEQFF
>TRBJ2-1|TRBV9
CASSRLTGSNSYNEQFF
>TRBJ2-7|TRBV29-1
CSVRTVLRGYEQYF
>TRBJ1-3|TRBV2
CASGTDSGNTIYF
>TRBJ1-1|TRBV10-3
CAISDWGQGRTEAFF
>TRBJ1-1|TRBV7-9
CASSLGRTGEAFF
>TRBJ2-3|TRBV18
CASSPSAGQRTSGSLTDTQYF
>TRBJ1-1|TRBV2
CARGQGATEAFF
>TRBJ2-7|TRBV7-2
CASSLVRGQSYEQYF
>TRBJ2-1|TRBV9
CASSVEVGLGHEQFF
>TRBJ1-4|TRBV28
CATYAGKEKLFF
>TRBJ1-1|TRBV19
CASSIASYTEAFF
>TRBJ1-6|TRBV6-1
CASSESLQRPFGHF
>TRBJ2-7|TRBV5-1
CASSSSGAGYSYEQYF
>TRBJ2-3|TRBV5-1
CASSLWHTTDTQYF
>TRBJ1-1|TRBV29-1
CSVEKGSSMNTEAFF
>TRBJ2-5|TRBV2
CASSEASSGPQETQYF
>TRBJ1-5|TRBV30
CAWSAAFFGNQPQHF
>TRBJ2-7|TRBV12-2
CASRLPQPGLAVHEQYF
>TRBJ1-5|TRBV20-1
CSASPGNNQPQHF
>TRBJ2-5|TRBV5-1
CASSLIPTGGLETQYF
>TRBJ2-5|TRBV27
CASKEYSGTEGYQETQYF
>TRBJ2-1|TRBV24-1
CATSDPTSGDNNEQFF
>TRBJ2-7|TRBV4-1
CASSQSGGGGDEQYF
>TRBJ2-2|TRBV7-2
CASSDKWGGQAGELFF
>TRBJ2-3|TRBV25-1
CASSRGQGTQYF
>TRBJ2-7|TRBV7-9
CASSLEGINYEQYF
>TRBJ2-3|TRBV9
CASSTRRGGSDTQYF
>TRBJ2-1|TRBV30
CAWRKLARYNEQFF
>TRBJ1-3|TRBV12-5
CASGLNPGNTIYF
>TRBJ2-1|TRBV11-3
CASSLAGSYNEQFF
>TRBJ1-6|TRBV4-1
CASSQDGLNSPLHF
>TRBJ1-1|TRBV18
CASSQMTGESTEAFF
>TRBJ2-1|TRBV19
CASRETSGNNEQFF
>TRBJ1-1|TRBV7-6
CASSFRAGEATEAFF
>TRBJ2-5|TRBV7-9
CASSLLQGAETQYF
>TRBJ2-1|TRBV9
CASSVQVTSSYNEQFF
>TRBJ1-4|TRBV5-5
CASSFDSSTNEKLFF
>TRBJ1-2|TRBV10-3
CAITETGGGRDGYTF
>TRBJ2-2|TRBV19
CASSIGLAGTTGELFF
>TRBJ1-1|TRBV3-1/TRBV3-2
CASSRLGGTEAFF
>TRBJ1-1|TRBV3-1/TRBV3-2
CASSQPGLTEAFF
>TRBJ2-7|TRBV2
CASSIPGQKYEQYF
>TRBJ1-1|TRBV18
CASASGQNTEAFF
>TRBJ2-4|TRBV6-1
CASSGIQGYDKNIQYF
>TRBJ2-7|TRBV5-5
CASSTGQGIDEQYF
>TRBJ2-3|TRBV28
CASSFGGAAGKNTDTQYF
>TRBJ2-2|TRBV19
CASRNRGGGTGELFF
>TRBJ2-5|TRBV11-2
CASSSLVGEETQYF
>TRBJ1-2|TRBV15
CATSSRGAGGSRGAPYGYTF
>TRBJ2-5|TRBV11-2
CASRGYSGQVQETQYF
>TRBJ1-5|TRBV30
CAWSIGGAGNQPQHF
>TRBJ1-2|TRBV19
CASSLRDTANYGYTF
>TRBJ2-1|TRBV5-1
CASSVDSGRGNEQFF
>TRBJ2-7|TRBV2
CASKTDRIAYEQYF
>TRBJ1-2|TRBV6-5
CASKTTGLYGYTF
>TRBJ1-2|TRBV27
CARENYPLYRGLNYGYTF
>TRBJ2-1|TRBV7-9
CASSPRLAGSYNEQFF
>TRBJ2-1|TRBV7-9
CASAGEGNNEQFF
>TRBJ2-5|TRBV11-2
CASSLEGQGNQETQYF